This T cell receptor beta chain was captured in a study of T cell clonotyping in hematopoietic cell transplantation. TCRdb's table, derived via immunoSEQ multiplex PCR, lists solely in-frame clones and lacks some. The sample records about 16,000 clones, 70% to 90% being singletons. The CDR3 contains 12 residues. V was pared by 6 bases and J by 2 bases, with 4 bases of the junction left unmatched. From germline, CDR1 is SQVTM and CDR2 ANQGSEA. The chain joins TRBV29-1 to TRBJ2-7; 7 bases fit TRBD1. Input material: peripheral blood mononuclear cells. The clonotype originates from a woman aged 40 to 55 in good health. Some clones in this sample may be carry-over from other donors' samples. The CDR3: CSVLGTAYEQYF. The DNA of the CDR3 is TGCAGCGTACTCGGGACAGCCTACGAGCAGTACTTC.